This entry lists 17 T cell receptor beta chains sequenced from one sample in a study of cytomegalovirus exposure and HLA in healthy donors. In the PCR, 60 Vbeta and 13 Jbeta primers were used. Here immunoSEQ multiplex PCR was the method, and the copy in TCRdb shows in-frame clones only, minus some. Of 120,000 or so clones in the sample, 75% to 85% are singletons; the top ten hold more than 7.5%. What was sequenced was PBMCs. The origin of the receptors is a woman between 50 and 59 years old in good health and CMV-seropositive.

The rearrangement links TRBV29-1 to TRBJ2-3, with D tentatively TRBD1 (6 bases). Germline-derived CDR1 and CDR2 are SQVTM and ANQGSEA. Trimming pared 3 bases from V and 6 bases from J, leaving 13 bases between. The CDR3 sequence is 13 residues long. The CDR3 region has the DNA TGCAGCGTTGACGGCAGGGGATACGATACGCAGTATTTT. Translating it yields CSVDGRGYDTQYF.

This chain connects TRBV5-4 to TRBJ2-5; 9 bases match TRBD1. CDR3 length equals 14 residues. CDR1 is SGHNT and CDR2 is YYREEE in the germline V gene (reference sequence). V lost 4 bases and J lost 5; bases outside the gene matches: 6. The chain's CDR3 is CASSQMTGGETQYF. For the CDR3, the DNA is TGTGCCAGCAGCCAGATGACAGGGGGGGAGACCCAGTACTTC.

The genes are TRBV15 and TRBJ2-6; D not resolved. V dropped 8 bases and J dropped 0 bases, with 5 bases sitting between them. Per germline, CDR1 LNHNV and CDR2 YYDKDF (reference sequence). The CDR3 consists of 13 residues. The CDR3 loop reads CATGASGANVLTF. In DNA, the CDR3 is TGTGCCACCGGAGCCTCTGGGGCCAACGTCCTGACTTTC.

This clone was counted a few times. This rearrangement joins TRBV10-3 to TRBJ2-3; D gene ambiguous. Germline loops: CDR1 ENHRY, CDR2 SYGVKD. Trimming left V 2 bases short and J 1 base short, with 13 bases between. The length of the CDR3 is 16 residues. The CDR3 region is CAISELESLRTDTQYF. The CDR3 DNA reads TGTGCCATCAGTGAGCTCGAGTCCCTGCGCACAGATACGCAGTATTTT.

In this sample, this clone turned up once. CDR3 region: CASSQGTLAGGAFF. For the CDR3, the DNA is TGCGCCAGCAGCCAGGGGACTCTGGCCGGTGGAGCTTTCTTT. V and J are TRBV4-3 and TRBJ1-1; possible D gene TRBD1, 5 bases. Trimming stripped 3 bases from V and 10 bases from J, with 18 bases between. Looked up from germline, CDR1 is LGHNA and CDR2 is YSLEER. This CDR3 contains 14 residues.

V usage is TRBV19 and J usage is TRBJ2-1, with TRBD1 matching 8 bases. V lost 2 bases, J lost 5 bases, and 5 bases stayed unmatched. The CDR3 is 15 residues long. From germline, CDR1 is LNHDA and CDR2 SQIVND (reference sequence). The CDR3 here is CASSIFGTGDNEQFF. In DNA form, the CDR3 reads TGTGCCAGTAGTATATTTGGGACAGGTGACAATGAGCAGTTCTTC.

This chain connects TRBV2 to TRBJ1-2, with a possible D match to TRBD1 (5 bases). The CDR3 is 14 residues long. CDR1 and CDR2 (germline): SNHLY, FYNNEI. The CDR3 DNA reads TGTGCACGCGATAGGGGCGATTACAACTATGGCTACACCTTC. It encodes CARDRGDYNYGYTF.

J is TRBJ1-1 and V is TRBV30; possibly TRBD1 for D (6 bases). The V gene lost 4 bases and the J gene lost 1 base, with 13 bases spanning the gap. CDR1 is GTSNPN and CDR2 is SVGIG in the germline V gene (reference sequence). The CDR3 extends over 14 amino acids. The CDR3 DNA reads TGTGCCTGGACTGTCGGACAGCCGAACACTGAAGCTTTCTTT. It yields the protein CAWTVGQPNTEAFF.

This clone has only a few counts. The V gene is TRBV5-4, the J gene TRBJ1-5; D call uncertain. This CDR3 region has 11 residues. V was trimmed by 1 base and J by 8 bases, leaving 4 bases between them. Germline loops: CDR1 SGHNT, CDR2 YYREEE (reference sequence). CDR3 residues: CASSLREPQHF. Here the CDR3 DNA reads TGTGCCAGCAGCTTGCGGGAGCCCCAGCATTTT.

The gene calls are TRBV5-1 and TRBJ1-2; no clear D. CDR1 is SGHRS and CDR2 is YFSETQ in the germline V gene. CDR3 length: 15 residues. V was cut by 4 bases and J by 2 bases, with 15 bases left in between. The CDR3 sequence is CASSLTGSVNYGYTF. As DNA, the CDR3 is TGCGCCAGCAGCCTTACCGGGTCTGTAAACTATGGCTACACCTTC.

This clone was detected once. The V call is TRBV9, the J call TRBJ2-7; 7 nucleotides agree with TRBD2. The CDR3 covers 14 residues. V gave up 0 bases and J gave up 5 bases; unmatched junction bases: 5. Looked up from germline, CDR1 is SGDLS and CDR2 is YYNGEE. The CDR3 here is CASSVGGRGHEQYF. The CDR3 nucleotides read TGTGCCAGCAGCGTAGGCGGGAGAGGCCACGAGCAGTACTTC. Looking up the rest from reference TRBV9 and TRBJ2-7 gives the full variable domain: DSGVTQTPKHLITATGQRVTLRCSPRSGDLSVYWYQQSLDQGLQFLIQYYNGEERAKGNILERFSAQQFPDLHSELNLSSLELGDSALYFCASSVGGRGHEQYFGPGTRLTVT.

The V and J genes are TRBV6-5 and TRBJ1-2; D is unclear. CDR1 and CDR2 from the germline V gene are MNHEY and SVGAGI. Trimming took off 0 bases at V and 6 bases at J, with 17 bases between the two ends. The length of the CDR3 is 16 residues. As DNA, the CDR3 is TGTGCCAGCAGTTACTCACAACGGGTTGTCGCTGATGGCTACACCTTC. Translated, it gives CASSYSQRVVADGYTF.

This chain joins TRBV19 and TRBJ2-7, with D possibly being TRBD2 (6 bases). The CDR3 is 19 amino acids. Germline lookup yields CDR1 LNHDA and CDR2 SQIVND (reference sequence). The V end lost 5 bases, the J end lost 1 base, and 27 bases lay between the germline ends. The CDR3 DNA reads as TGTGCCAGTAGTCCTATGGGCAGGGACGGGCGCGGGAAATCCTACGAGCAGTACTTC. The encoded protein is CASSPMGRDGRGKSYEQYF.

J is TRBJ1-5 and V is TRBV4-3, with D possibly matching TRBD1 (6 bases). Per germline, CDR1 LGHNA and CDR2 YSLEER. CDR3 length equals 19 residues. V shed 0 bases and J shed 0 bases, with 18 bases lying between them. This chain's CDR3 is CASSQEAAGVGYSNQPQHF. In DNA form, the CDR3 reads TGCGCCAGCAGCCAAGAGGCAGCAGGGGTAGGGTATAGCAATCAGCCCCAGCATTTT.

The gene calls are TRBV29-1 and TRBJ2-2; 7 bases line up with TRBD2. Trimming cost V 0 bases and J 6 bases; bases outside gene matches: 4. The length of the CDR3 is 14 residues. The germline V gene has CDR1 SQVTM and CDR2 ANQGSEA. The CDR3 DNA reads TGCAGCGTTGAAGAGCGGGGGTTGGCCGGGGAGCTGTTTTTT. Translated, it gives CSVEERGLAGELFF.

This clone was recorded a few times. CDR3 protein: CASSPEGGYNSPLHF. The CDR3 coding sequence is TGTGCCAGCAGCCCCGAAGGGGGCTATAATTCACCCCTCCACTTT. The chain is built from TRBV5-6 and TRBJ1-6; the D gene is possibly TRBD1 (6 bases). Trimming stripped 4 bases from V and 3 bases from J, with 11 bases between. Germline CDR1 reads SGHDT; CDR2 reads YYEEEE. CDR3 length equals 15 residues.

This chain connects TRBV5-1 to TRBJ1-3; the D gene is possibly TRBD1 (6 bases). V lost 4 bases and J 0 bases, leaving 11 bases between the germline ends. Germline V lookup: CDR1 SGHRS, CDR2 YFSETQ. The CDR3 is made up of 15 amino acids. CDR3 sequence reads: CASSPGHSSGNTIYF. In DNA, the CDR3 is TGCGCCAGCAGCCCGGGACATAGCTCTGGAAACACCATATATTTT. The full variable domain, its missing parts supplied by reference TRBV5-1 and TRBJ1-3, is KAGVTQTPRYLIKTRGQQVTLSCSPISGHRSVSWYQQTPGQGLQFLFEYFSETQRNKGNFPGRFSGRQFSNSRSEMNVSTLELGDSALYLCASSPGHSSGNTIYFGEGSWLTVV.